Presented here are 21 T cell receptor beta chains from one specimen sequenced in a study of CD8 T cells in ankylosing spondylitis. Findings and limits, study-wide: In ankylosing spondylitis blood, a motif of roughly 8 highly homologous TCR beta variants appeared characteristic.

These receptors lack a known antigen. One entry per CDR3 protein, called by TCRdb with MiXCR from the 5' RACE reads. This sample has 400,000 to 450,000 distinct CDR3 sequences, with roughly 17% found just once. The specimen was blood, either unsorted or a sorted T cell fraction (not recorded which). The receptors were gathered from a male donor with ankylosing spondylitis.

The genes are TRBV6-1 and TRBJ1-5; 8 bases fit TRBD1. The CDR3 loop spans 13 amino acids. The germline gives CDR1 MNHNS, CDR2 SASEGT. V lost 10 bases and J lost 9; bases outside the gene matches: 11. The CDR3 sequence is CATGGQGARPQHF. In nucleotides, the CDR3 is TGTGCCACCGGCGGACAGGGTGCAAGGCCCCAGCATTTT.

This clonotype was detected a few times. V and J are TRBV11-2 and TRBJ1-2; no firm D call. V lost 5 bases and J 1 base, leaving 11 bases between the germline ends. The CDR3 contains 14 residues. Germline assignment: CDR1 SGHAT and CDR2 FQNNGV. The CDR3 DNA reads as TGTGCCAGCAGCCTTAGCGGAGATAACTATGGCTACACCTTC. It specifies CASSLSGDNYGYTF.

The gene calls are TRBV12-3 or TRBV12-4 and TRBJ1-4; weak D call: TRBD1 (6 bases). This CDR3 region has 13 residues. V was trimmed by 6 bases and J by 4 bases, leaving 9 bases between them. The DNA of the CDR3 is TGTGCCAGCAGGCCGGACAGTAATGAAAAACTGTTTTTT. It translates to CASRPDSNEKLFF.

This clonotype was seen more than once but under ten times. V gene TRBV5-6 combines with J gene TRBJ1-1; tentatively, D is TRBD1 (6 bases). The CDR3 runs 17 residues. Germline-derived CDR1 and CDR2 are SGHDT and YYEEEE. V was shortened by 4 bases and J by 4 bases, with 23 bases between the two germline ends. The CDR3: CASSARKTGNRGTEAFF. Here the CDR3 DNA reads TGTGCCAGCAGCGCTCGAAAAACAGGGAATCGGGGCACTGAAGCTTTCTTT.

J is TRBJ2-7 and V is TRBV27, with a possible D match to TRBD1 (6 bases). Trimming removed 6 bases from V and 7 bases from J, with 13 bases in between. Germline V lookup: CDR1 MNHEY, CDR2 SMNVEV (reference sequence). CDR3 size: 12 residues. The CDR3 region has the DNA TGTGCCAGCAGATCGACAGGTAGGGAGCAGTACTTC. It encodes CASRSTGREQYF.

This clonotype was counted only a few times. The CDR3 region is CATSRDLGTRGETQYF. The CDR3, as DNA: TGTGCCACCAGCAGAGATTTAGGGACACGGGGGGAGACCCAGTACTTC. The V gene is TRBV15, the J gene TRBJ2-5; D possibly uses TRBD1 or TRBD2 (6 bases each). CDR1 is LNHNV, CDR2 YYDKDF, per germline (reference sequence). The CDR3 contains 16 residues. V was trimmed by 0 bases and J by 5 bases, leaving 16 bases between them.

In this sample, this clonotype turned up a few times. The chain links TRBV6-5 to TRBJ2-1; 8 bases line up with TRBD2. The CDR3 is 15 residues long. Trimming at V came to 2 bases and at J to 4 bases, leaving 4 bases not matched to a gene. Germline V lookup: CDR1 MNHEY, CDR2 SVGAGI. CDR3 protein: CASSYASSGYNEQFF. CDR3 in DNA: TGTGCCAGCAGTTACGCGTCTAGCGGGTACAATGAGCAGTTCTTC.

This clonotype was counted a few times. The chain is built from TRBV9 and TRBJ1-4; tentative D call: TRBD1 (6 bases). The CDR3 runs 16 residues. Trimming removed 3 bases at V and 7 bases at J, with 19 bases between. The germline gives CDR1 SGDLS, CDR2 YYNGEE. The CDR3 bases are TGTGCCAGCAGCGCCGACGAGGGGGGGCGCCGTGAAAAACTGTTTTTT. Residues: CASSADEGGRREKLFF.

This clonotype was counted many times. V usage is TRBV5-1 and J usage is TRBJ1-1, with unresolved D. The V gene lost 1 base and the J gene lost 3 bases, with 13 bases spanning the gap. This CDR3 comprises 15 residues. The V gene's germline CDR1 is SGHRS and CDR2 YFSETQ. The CDR3, as DNA: TGCGCCAGCAGCTTGACCCCGATGAGAGACACTGAAGCTTTCTTT. Encoded protein: CASSLTPMRDTEAFF.

This clonotype has just a few counts. The chain employs TRBV20-1 and TRBJ1-2; 9 nucleotides match TRBD1. Looked up from germline, CDR1 is DFQATT and CDR2 is SNEGSKA (reference sequence). The CDR3 runs to 16 residues. V lost 2 bases to trimming and J lost 4 bases; unmatched junction nucleotides: 11. The CDR3 protein is CSARFRDRVLSYGYTF. CDR3 nucleotide sequence: TGCAGTGCTAGATTCCGGGACAGGGTATTATCCTATGGCTACACCTTC.

DNA for the CDR3: TGCGCCAGCAGCTCCGGAGAGGGGGGGACCTACAATGAGCAGTTCTTC. Its translation is CASSSGEGGTYNEQFF. The chain couples TRBV5-1 to TRBJ2-1, with D possibly being TRBD2 (7 bases). This CDR3 is 16 amino acids long. Germline-derived CDR1 and CDR2 are SGHRS and YFSETQ. Trimming removed 3 bases at V and 2 bases at J, with 15 bases between.

This clonotype was detected only a few times. The chain carries TRBV5-6 and TRBJ1-5; D is perhaps TRBD1 (5 bases). CDR3 length: 15 amino acids. CDR1 and CDR2 from the germline V gene are SGHDT and YYEEEE. V dropped 3 bases and J dropped 6 bases, with 16 bases sitting between them. The CDR3 spells CASSSGREGRQPQHF. As DNA, the CDR3 is TGTGCCAGCAGCTCCGGCAGGGAAGGTCGTCAGCCCCAGCATTTT.

The CDR3 DNA sequence: TGTGCCAGCAGTGAGACTAGAACGGGAGGTTACGAGCAGTACTTC. Residues: CASSETRTGGYEQYF. This chain uses TRBV25-1 with TRBJ2-7; 7 bases match TRBD2. The CDR3 has 15 residues. The germline V gene encodes CDR1 MGHDK and CDR2 SYGVNS. The V segment lost 3 bases and the J segment 4 bases; nucleotides outside the gene matches: 9.

This rearrangement joins TRBV30 to TRBJ1-5; tentative D call: TRBD1 (5 bases). The CDR3 totals 13 residues. The V gene lost 1 base and the J gene lost 2 bases, with 6 bases spanning the gap. Germline CDR1 is GTSNPN and CDR2 is SVGIG (reference sequence). The CDR3 coding sequence is TGTGCCTGGAGTGGGGGGGGCAATCAGCCCCAGCATTTT. Translation: CAWSGGGNQPQHF.

This clonotype has more than one count but fewer than ten. The chain employs TRBV5-1 and TRBJ2-7; 9 bases map to TRBD2. The ends lost 0 bases at V and 2 bases at J; junction bases unmatched: 6. Germline V CDR1 and CDR2: SGHRS, YFSETQ. The CDR3 runs to 16 residues. Here the CDR3 DNA reads TGCGCCAGCAGCTTGGATCTGCGGGAGGGCCCCTACGAGCAGTACTTC. It is translated as CASSLDLREGPYEQYF.

The genes are TRBV28 and TRBJ1-4, with 7 bases that match TRBD1. Germline V CDR1 and CDR2: MDHEN, SYDVKM. This CDR3 has 14 residues. Trimming cost V 8 bases and J 0 bases; bases outside gene matches: 3. The CDR3 reads CASQGVATNEKLFF. The CDR3 nucleotides read TGTGCCAGCCAGGGGGTAGCAACTAATGAAAAACTGTTTTTT.

This clonotype appeared many times. The chain combines TRBV11-2 with TRBJ2-2; D is perhaps TRBD2 (7 bases). Germline CDR1 reads SGHAT; CDR2 reads FQNNGV. The CDR3 has 14 amino acids. Trimming took off 2 bases at V and 4 bases at J, with 8 bases between the two ends. The CDR3 loop reads CASSLRGGTGELFF. The CDR3 coding sequence is TGTGCCAGCAGCTTAAGGGGGGGCACCGGGGAGCTGTTTTTT.

The chain joins TRBV20-1 to TRBJ2-7; D uncertain. The CDR3 extends over 13 amino acids. Germline CDR1 reads DFQATT; CDR2 reads SNEGSKA (reference sequence). Trimming took 6 bases from V and 0 from J, leaving 12 bases between them. The CDR3 bases are TGCAGTGCCCCCTGGCGGAACTCCTACGAGCAGTACTTC. Its translation: CSAPWRNSYEQYF.

This clonotype occurred a few times. This chain joins TRBV9 and TRBJ2-3, with D maybe TRBD1 (5 bases). Looked up from germline, CDR1 is SGDLS and CDR2 is YYNGEE. The CDR3 is 17 residues long. V lost 0 bases, J lost 1 base, and 15 bases lay in between. CDR3 sequence reads: CASSVGPRVIGTDTQYF. Written as DNA, the CDR3 is TGTGCCAGCAGCGTAGGGCCCAGGGTTATCGGCACAGATACGCAGTATTTT. Based on the CDR3 plus reference TRBV9 and TRBJ2-3, the full variable domain is DSGVTQTPKHLITATGQRVTLRCSPRSGDLSVYWYQQSLDQGLQFLIQYYNGEERAKGNILERFSAQQFPDLHSELNLSSLELGDSALYFCASSVGPRVIGTDTQYFGPGTRLTVL.

J is TRBJ1-2 and V is TRBV28, with D maybe TRBD1 (5 bases). The ends were cut back, 7 bases at V and 4 bases at J, with 7 bases in the middle. Germline-derived CDR1 and CDR2 are MDHEN and SYDVKM. The CDR3 runs 11 residues. CDR3 bases: TGTGCCAGCACCGGGGGCTATGGCTACACCTTC. Amino acids: CASTGGYGYTF.

The rearrangement joins TRBV30 to TRBJ1-6; D is ambiguous. CDR3 length: 13 amino acids. Trimming shortened V by 2 bases and J by 4 bases, and 6 bases separated the two germline ends. The germline gives CDR1 GTSNPN, CDR2 SVGIG (reference sequence). The CDR3 loop is CAWSPAYNSPLHF. The CDR3 nucleotides read TGTGCCTGGAGTCCAGCGTATAATTCACCCCTCCACTTT.